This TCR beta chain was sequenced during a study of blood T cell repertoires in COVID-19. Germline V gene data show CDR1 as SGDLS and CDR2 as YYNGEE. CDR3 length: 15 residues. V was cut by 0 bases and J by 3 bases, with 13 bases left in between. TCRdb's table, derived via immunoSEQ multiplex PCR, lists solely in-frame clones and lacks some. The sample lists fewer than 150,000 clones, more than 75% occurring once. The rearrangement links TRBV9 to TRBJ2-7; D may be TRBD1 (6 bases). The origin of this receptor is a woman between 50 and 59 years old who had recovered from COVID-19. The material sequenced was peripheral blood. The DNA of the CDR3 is TGTGCCAGCAGCGTAGCCTCGGACAGCCTCTACGAGCAGTACTTC. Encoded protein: CASSVASDSLYEQYF.